This entry lists 23 T cell receptor beta chains sequenced from one sample in a study of T cell responses to AZD1222 COVID-19 vaccine. Using immunoSEQ multiplex PCR, the repertoire was profiled, and TCRdb retains in-frame clones only, with some absent. Here the sample spans 60,000 to 65,000 clones, approximately 83% being singletons. Source: peripheral blood, taken on day 0 of AZD1222 vaccination. The source is an adult in good health.

The chain combines TRBV12-3 or TRBV12-4 with TRBJ1-4; D possibly corresponds to TRBD1 (6 bases). Trimming left V 10 bases short and J 13 bases short, with 10 bases between. The CDR3 has 9 residues. For the CDR3, the DNA is TGTGCCATCCACAGGGTACTGTTTTTT. The encoded protein is CAIHRVLFF.

The V and J genes are TRBV29-1 and TRBJ2-4, with D tentatively TRBD1 (6 bases). The CDR3 spans 14 residues. Trimming took off 0 bases at V and 6 bases at J, with 12 bases between the two ends. The germline V gene has CDR1 SQVTM and CDR2 ANQGSEA. The CDR3 sequence: CSVEDHLRGNIQYF. CDR3 bases: TGCAGCGTTGAAGATCATCTCAGGGGAAACATTCAGTACTTC.

This clone was detected a few times. The J gene is TRBJ1-2, the V gene TRBV28; 12 bases agree with TRBD1. The CDR3 has 18 amino acids. CDR1 and CDR2 (germline): MDHEN, SYDVKM. Trimming cost V 4 bases and J 3 bases; bases outside gene matches: 12. This CDR3 is CASSSTRDRGPGDYGYTF. The CDR3 region has the DNA TGTGCCAGCAGTTCCACCCGGGACAGGGGGCCGGGAGACTATGGCTACACCTTC.

This clone showed up just once. V and J are TRBV7-2 and TRBJ2-1; TRBD2 is a possible D gene (5 bases). CDR3 length equals 15 residues. CDR1 and CDR2 from the germline V gene are SGHTA and FQGNSA. Deletions cut 6 bases from V and 5 bases from J, with 17 bases between. For the CDR3, the DNA is TGTGCCAGCAGGTTGGGTGGACTCAGCCACAATGAGCAGTTCTTC. Encoded protein: CASRLGGLSHNEQFF.

This clone was counted only a few times. J is TRBJ2-1 and V is TRBV19; 7 bases match TRBD1. This CDR3 has 14 residues. Looked up from germline, CDR1 is LNHDA and CDR2 is SQIVND (reference sequence). V lost 4 bases, J lost 10 bases, and 10 bases stayed unmatched. This CDR3 reads CASSTRTGRREQFF. The DNA for the CDR3 is TGTGCCAGTAGTACCCGGACAGGCCGAAGGGAGCAGTTCTTC. Variable domain in full (rest from reference TRBV19 and TRBJ2-1): DGGITQSPKYLFRKEGQNVTLSCEQNLNHDAMYWYRQDPGQGLRLIYYSQIVNDFQKGDIAEGYSVSREKKESFPLTVTSAQKNPTAFYLCASSTRTGRREQFFGPGTRLTVL.

V gene TRBV12-5 combines with J gene TRBJ1-1; possibly TRBD1 for D (5 bases). V was cut by 1 base and J by 6 bases, with 12 bases left in between. CDR3 length: 14 residues. Germline V gene sequence: CDR1 LGHNT, CDR2 FRNRAP. This CDR3 is CASGLGGARAEAFF. In DNA, the CDR3 is TGTGCTAGTGGTTTGGGAGGGGCGAGGGCTGAAGCTTTCTTT.

The chain combines TRBV7-2 with TRBJ1-2; D remains ambiguous. This CDR3 is built from 11 residues. Germline loops: CDR1 SGHTA, CDR2 FQGNSA. Between the trimmed V and J ends, which lost 5 bases and 8 bases, there was a span of 9 bases. CDR3 in amino acids: CASSSLQGYTF. The CDR3, as DNA: TGTGCCAGCAGCAGTCTACAGGGCTACACCTTC.

The V call is TRBV9, the J call TRBJ1-3; D gene uncertain. Germline CDR1 is SGDLS and CDR2 is YYNGEE. The CDR3 is made up of 13 amino acids. The V and J ends lost 4 bases and 4 bases respectively, with 9 bases between them. CDR3 residues: CASSSSGGNTIYF. CDR3 bases: TGTGCCAGCAGCTCCTCGGGCGGAAACACCATATATTTT. The full variable domain, completed using reference TRBV9 and TRBJ1-3, is DSGVTQTPKHLITATGQRVTLRCSPRSGDLSVYWYQQSLDQGLQFLIQYYNGEERAKGNILERFSAQQFPDLHSELNLSSLELGDSALYFCASSSSGGNTIYFGEGSWLTVV.

The V gene is TRBV23-1, the J gene TRBJ1-5; TRBD1 matches at 7 bases. Being an ORF, TRBV23-1 has a function that is uncertain. This CDR3 has 15 residues. Trimming cost V 4 bases and J 1 base; bases outside gene matches: 4. The CDR3 sequence is CASSPDRRSNQPQHF. CDR3 coding DNA: TGCGCCAGCAGTCCGGACAGGAGGAGCAATCAGCCCCAGCATTTT.

The chain recombines TRBV19 with TRBJ1-1; D is ambiguous. CDR1 is LNHDA, CDR2 SQIVND, per germline (reference sequence). The CDR3 contains 14 residues. Between the trimmed V and J ends, which lost 3 bases and 1 base, there was a span of 9 bases. Here the CDR3 reads CASSISYTNTEAFF. For the CDR3, the DNA is TGTGCCAGTAGTATTTCGTACACGAACACTGAAGCTTTCTTT. The entire variable domain, with the rest obtained from reference TRBV19 and TRBJ1-1, is as follows: DGGITQSPKYLFRKEGQNVTLSCEQNLNHDAMYWYRQDPGQGLRLIYYSQIVNDFQKGDIAEGYSVSREKKESFPLTVTSAQKNPTAFYLCASSISYTNTEAFFGQGTRLTVV.

This clone occurred a few times. The chain uses TRBV29-1 and TRBJ2-7; TRBD1 or TRBD2 may be the D gene (5 bases each). Trimming stripped 1 base from V and 3 bases from J, with 10 bases between. Germline CDR1 is SQVTM and CDR2 is ANQGSEA. The CDR3 sequence is 13 residues long. CDR3 protein: CSVEVRGSYEQYF. In DNA form, the CDR3 reads TGCAGCGTTGAAGTGAGGGGTAGCTACGAGCAGTACTTC.

The chain links TRBV7-6 to TRBJ1-6; 9 bases fit TRBD1. J was trimmed by 7 bases and V by 1 base; bases with no gene match: 2. From germline, CDR1 is SGHVS and CDR2 FNYEAQ. This CDR3 spans 15 amino acids. CDR3 bases: TGTGCCAGCAGCTTAGGACAGGGGGACAATTCACCCCTCCACTTT. It specifies CASSLGQGDNSPLHF.

The chain is built from TRBV11-3 and TRBJ2-2; tentatively, D is TRBD2 (6 bases). V was trimmed by 5 bases and J by 4 bases, leaving 17 bases between them. This CDR3 spans 16 amino acids. Looked up from germline, CDR1 is SGHNT and CDR2 is YENEEA. Here the CDR3 DNA reads TGTGCCAGCAGCCCGAGGCTCCGCGGGGCCACCGGGGAGCTGTTTTTT. Translated, it gives CASSPRLRGATGELFF.

This clone occurred a few times. The CDR3 is CATSRGGGDLYEQYF. The CDR3 DNA follows: TGTGCCACCAGCAGAGGCGGGGGGGATTTGTACGAGCAGTACTTC. The chain employs TRBV15 and TRBJ2-7; 9 bases agree with TRBD2. Trimming at V came to 1 base and at J to 4 bases, leaving 5 bases not matched to a gene. The germline gives CDR1 LNHNV, CDR2 YYDKDF (reference sequence). This CDR3 has 15 residues.

The rearrangement links TRBV27 to TRBJ2-1; the D gene is possibly TRBD1 (5 bases). V was trimmed by 5 bases and J by 0 bases, leaving 14 bases between them. CDR1 and CDR2 (germline): MNHEY, SMNVEV (reference sequence). The CDR3 totals 16 residues. The CDR3 DNA sequence: TGTGCCAGCAGTCCCTACCAGGGTCTCTCCTACAATGAGCAGTTCTTC. Protein sequence: CASSPYQGLSYNEQFF.

The J gene is TRBJ1-5, the V gene TRBV21-1; the DNA was not used to check the table's D call, TRBD1. TRBV21-1 constitutes a pseudogene. CDR3 size: 18 residues. The CDR3 protein is CASSIPGQRRRFNQPQHF. The CDR3 nucleotides are TGTGCCAGCAGCATCCCCGGACAGCGTAGACGTTTCAATCAGCCCCAGCATTTT.

The gene calls are TRBV10-3 and TRBJ2-7; no firm D call. This CDR3 contains 11 residues. Germline V gene data show CDR1 as ENHRY and CDR2 as SYGVKD. The V end was cut by 4 bases, the J end by 2 bases, with 3 bases between. The CDR3, as DNA: TGTGCCATCAGTGGGACCTACGAGCAGTACTTC. As protein: CAISGTYEQYF.

CDR3 region: CASSFQSIYGYTF. The CDR3 nucleotides read TGCGCCAGCAGCTTCCAGAGTATCTATGGCTACACCTTC. The chain has TRBV5-1 and TRBJ1-2; D is unclear. With 2 bases removed from V and 4 bases from J, the gap between germline ends came to 9 bases. This CDR3 spans 13 amino acids. Germline lookup yields CDR1 SGHRS and CDR2 YFSETQ.

The V and J genes are TRBV7-9 and TRBJ2-7; 7 nucleotides match TRBD1. The J segment lost 0 bases and the V segment lost 5 bases, leaving 7 bases of the junction unmatched. Germline V gene data show CDR1 as SEHNR and CDR2 as FQNEAQ (reference sequence). CDR3 size: 15 residues. CDR3 DNA: TGTGCCAGCAGCCCCAGACAGGGCCTCTCCTACGAGCAGTACTTC. Translating it yields CASSPRQGLSYEQYF.

Relative to its sample, this clone is medium-sized (0.01 to 0.1%). The chain is built from TRBV19 and TRBJ2-5; D gene ambiguous. Trimming removed 5 bases from V and 2 bases from J, with 12 bases in between. CDR1 and CDR2 (germline): LNHDA, SQIVND (reference sequence). This CDR3 spans 14 amino acids. The CDR3 reads CASSRFEHQETQYF. The CDR3 DNA is TGTGCCAGTAGTCGATTCGAACATCAAGAGACCCAGTACTTC.

The chain couples TRBV9 to TRBJ2-1, with D possibly being TRBD1 (6 bases). Deletions cut 0 bases from V and 5 bases from J, with 6 bases between. Germline CDR1 and CDR2: SGDLS and YYNGEE. The CDR3 consists of 13 residues. Here the CDR3 reads CASSVDRDNEQFF. The CDR3 DNA follows: TGTGCCAGCAGCGTAGACAGGGACAATGAGCAGTTCTTC.

This clone has just a few counts. This chain uses TRBV30 with TRBJ1-4; no firm D call. Per the germline V gene, CDR1 is GTSNPN and CDR2 is SVGIG (reference sequence). The CDR3 sequence is 19 residues long. The V and J ends lost 0 bases and 0 bases respectively, with 20 bases between them. The chain's CDR3 is CAWSVAAWGYDATNEKLFF. The CDR3 DNA reads TGTGCCTGGAGTGTAGCGGCTTGGGGTTATGATGCAACTAATGAAAAACTGTTTTTT. Looking up the rest from reference TRBV30 and TRBJ1-4 gives the full variable domain: SQTIHQWPATLVQPVGSPLSLECTVEGTSNPNLYWYRQAAGRGLQLLFYSVGIGQISSEVPQNLSASRPQDRQFILSSKKLLLSDSGFYLCAWSVAAWGYDATNEKLFFGSGTQLSVL.

This sequence joins TRBV7-9 and TRBJ1-2; D possibly corresponds to TRBD1 (6 bases). CDR1 and CDR2 (germline): SEHNR, FQNEAQ (reference sequence). Between the trimmed V and J ends, which lost 3 bases and 8 bases, there was a span of 13 bases. The CDR3 has 13 residues. CDR3 nucleotides: TGTGCCAGCAGCTTGGACAGCCCCGTAGGCTACACCTTC. This sequence encodes CASSLDSPVGYTF.